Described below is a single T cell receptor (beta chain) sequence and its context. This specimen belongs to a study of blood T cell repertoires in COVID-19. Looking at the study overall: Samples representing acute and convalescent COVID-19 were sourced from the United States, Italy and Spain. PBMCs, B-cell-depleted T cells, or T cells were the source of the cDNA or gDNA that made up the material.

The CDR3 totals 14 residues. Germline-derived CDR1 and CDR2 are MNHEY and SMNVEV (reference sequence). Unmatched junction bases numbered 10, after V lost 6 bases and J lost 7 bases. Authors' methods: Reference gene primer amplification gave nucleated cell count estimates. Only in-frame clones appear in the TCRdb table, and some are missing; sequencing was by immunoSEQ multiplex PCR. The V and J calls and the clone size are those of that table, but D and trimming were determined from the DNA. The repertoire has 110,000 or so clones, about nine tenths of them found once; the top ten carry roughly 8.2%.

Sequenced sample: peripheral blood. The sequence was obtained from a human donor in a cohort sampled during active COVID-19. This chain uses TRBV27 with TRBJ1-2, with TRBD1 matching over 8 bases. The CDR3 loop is CASSSDRGRAGYTF. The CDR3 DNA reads TGTGCCAGCAGCTCTGACAGGGGCCGAGCTGGCTACACCTTC.